These T cell receptor beta chains were read from a single sample in a study of OX40 agonist ivuxolimab in advanced cancers. Profiling relied on immunoSEQ multiplex PCR, and the TCRdb table lists in-frame clones only, not all of them. Of 66,000 or so clones listed, around 90% are singletons. Sequenced here: CD4+ or CD8+ T cells sorted from blood, sampled in a trial of the OX40 agonist ivuxolimab. Receptor source: an adult with an advanced solid tumor such as melanoma, head and neck, liver or kidney cancer. Both conserved end residues are part of each CDR3. A D gene is named only where the DNA matches it firmly. Expanded clones get a size class; other rows say once, few or many, or leave the size out.

clone size: once; V gene: TRBV7-6; D gene: .; J gene: TRBJ2-3; CDR3 DNA: TGTGCCAGCAGCCAAACACCTAGCACAGATACGCAGTATTTT; CDR3 protein: CASSQTPSTDTQYF
clone size: few; V gene: TRBV2; D gene: TRBD1; J gene: TRBJ1-2; CDR3 DNA: TGTGCCAGCAGTCCGACAGGGGGACATGGCTACACCTTC; CDR3 protein: CASSPTGGHGYTF
clone size: .; V gene: TRBV7-9; D gene: .; J gene: TRBJ2-1; CDR3 DNA: TGTGCCAGCAGCTTAGCGGGGACCTACCGAGAGCAGTTCTTC; CDR3 protein: CASSLAGTYREQFF
clone size: .; V gene: TRBV28; D gene: .; J gene: TRBJ1-1; CDR3 DNA: TGTGCCAGCAGTTTATCCCGTCGCGGGAGCACTGAAGCTTTCTTT; CDR3 protein: CASSLSRRGSTEAFF
clone size: .; V gene: TRBV9; D gene: TRBD2; J gene: TRBJ2-2; CDR3 DNA: TGTGCCAGCAGCGTAATGACTAGCGGGAGTGGCGGGGAGCTGTTTTTT; CDR3 protein: CASSVMTSGSGGELFF
clone size: once; V gene: TRBV19; D gene: TRBD1; J gene: TRBJ2-1; CDR3 DNA: TGTGCCAGTACCTCGAGACAGGGCGCAACATCATCCTACAATGAGCAGTTCTTC; CDR3 protein: CASTSRQGATSSYNEQFF
clone size: .; V gene: TRBV6-4; D gene: .; J gene: TRBJ2-3; CDR3 DNA: TGTGCCAGCAGTACAACCGGGGGTGGTACGCAGTATTTT; CDR3 protein: CASSTTGGGTQYF
clone size: .; V gene: TRBV28; D gene: .; J gene: TRBJ1-5; CDR3 DNA: TGTGCCAGCAGTTTAGGGGGCGTCTACAATCAGCCCCAGCATTTT; CDR3 protein: CASSLGGVYNQPQHF
clone size: .; V gene: TRBV5-1; D gene: TRBD1; J gene: TRBJ1-1; CDR3 DNA: TGCGCCAGCAGCTTGGAAGCTACAGGGGATGCTGAAGCTTTCTTT; CDR3 protein: CASSLEATGDAEAFF
clone size: .; V gene: TRBV15; D gene: TRBD2; J gene: TRBJ2-2; CDR3 DNA: TGTGCCACCAGCAGAGAGGGACTAGCGGGGTCCACCGGGGAGCTGTTTTTT; CDR3 protein: CATSREGLAGSTGELFF
clone size: once; V gene: TRBV5-1; D gene: .; J gene: TRBJ2-5; CDR3 DNA: TGCGCCAGCAGCTTGGTACAAGAGACCCAGTACTTC; CDR3 protein: CASSLVQETQYF
clone size: .; V gene: TRBV28; D gene: .; J gene: TRBJ1-5; CDR3 DNA: TGTGCCACCTTCGGGGGGGATCAGCCCCAGCATTTT; CDR3 protein: CATFGGDQPQHF